The sample holds many counts of the clone carrying this TCR beta chain. The antigen is unknown. The CDR3 runs 15 residues. Germline V gives CDR1 SEHNR, CDR2 FQNEAQ (reference sequence). V gave up 1 base and J gave up 3 bases, with 9 bases separating them. MiXCR, run by TCRdb on the 5' RACE reads, gives a single entry per CDR3 protein. In the table there are 200,000 to 300,000 distinct CDR3 sequences, approximately 15% of which are singletons. This record comes from a study of T-cell memory formation after mild COVID-19. Overall study findings and caveats: Among CD4+ contracting clones, most were CM and EM, and CD8+ ones EMRA. From day 15 to 85, contracting clones were balanced between CD4 and CD8, whereas later expanders leaned toward CD4+.

This chain connects TRBV7-9 to TRBJ2-2; perhaps TRBD1 as D (5 bases). Sequences were obtained from PBMCs or a T cell subset sorted from them (not recorded which). This receptor was taken from an adult woman who had mild COVID-19 (a few samples of this study predate the infection). Cell type and time point are not known. CDR3 nucleotides: TGTGCCAGCAGCTTAGGAGACAGAGACACCGGGGAGCTGTTTTTT. This encodes CASSLGDRDTGELFF.